What follows are 5 T cell receptor beta chains derived from one specimen sequenced in a study of regulatory T cells in long-lasting Graves disease. Time point noted: newly diagnosed GD, antithyroid drugs for less than 3 months. With RNA extracted from PBMCs as input, the TCR library was made. The authors built TCR beta libraries using iRepertoire HTBI primers and Arm-PCR of CDR3 regions. TCRdb reprocessed the multiplex PCR reads via MiXCR and lists one record per CDR3 protein. The data contain 350,000 to 500,000 distinct CDR3 sequences, 14% of them singletons. These data were likewise used in another study, on T cells in Graves' hyperthyroidism and ophthalmopathy.

Material: peripheral blood mononuclear cells (PBMCs), obtained at new diagnosis, from a patient treated with antithyroid drugs. Every receptor here comes from a woman in her fifties or sixties with Graves disease.

This chain links TRBV10-2 with TRBJ2-1; D possibly uses TRBD1 or TRBD2 (6 bases each). The CDR3 covers 13 residues. V lost 4 bases, J lost 12 bases, and 16 bases lay in between. Germline-derived CDR1 and CDR2 are WSHSY and SAAADI. CDR3 sequence: CASSGAGQVGQFF. The CDR3 region has the DNA TGCGCCAGCAGTGGGGCGGGACAAGTGGGGCAGTTCTTC.

This clonotype was observed at least ten times. This sequence joins TRBV3-1 and TRBJ2-1; D perhaps matches TRBD2 (6 bases). Trimming removed 0 bases at V and 8 bases at J, with 11 bases between. Germline CDR1 is LGHDT and CDR2 is YNNKEL (reference sequence). The CDR3 consists of 14 residues. CDR3 DNA sequence: TGTGCCAGCAGCCAAGAGATAGCGGTGGATGAGCAGTTCTTC. Translated: CASSQEIAVDEQFF.

This clonotype was seen repeatedly, ten times or more. V and J are TRBV30 and TRBJ2-7, with D perhaps being TRBD1 or TRBD2 (5 bases each). Trimming removed 4 bases from V and 2 bases from J, with 9 bases in between. The CDR3 extends over 12 amino acids. Germline V lookup: CDR1 GTSNPN, CDR2 SVGIG (reference sequence). The CDR3 bases are TGTGCCTGGAACGGGGCGGCCTACGAGCAGTACTTC. This translates into CAWNGAAYEQYF.

This sequence joins TRBV6-2 or TRBV6-3 and TRBJ1-5; 8 bases match TRBD1. Trimming at V came to 0 bases and at J to 6 bases, leaving 13 bases not matched to a gene. The CDR3 runs 18 residues. Germline V lookup: CDR1 MNHEY, CDR2 SVGEGT. The CDR3 sequence: CASSYSSKVSGGSQPQHF. The CDR3 nucleotides are TGTGCCAGCAGTTACTCGAGTAAGGTTTCAGGGGGCTCTCAGCCCCAGCATTTT.

V usage is TRBV6-5 and J usage is TRBJ2-1; TRBD2 agrees at 12 bases. Germline values: CDR1 MNHEY, CDR2 SVGAGI. The CDR3 contains 18 residues. V dropped 4 bases and J dropped 2; count of bases not matched to a gene: 9. CDR3 loop: CASSSIMWTSGTYNEQFF. In nucleotides, the CDR3 is TGTGCCAGCAGTTCTATTATGTGGACTAGCGGGACCTACAATGAGCAGTTCTTC.